The 29 T cell receptor beta chains reported below all come from one sample, sequenced in a study of memory CD4+ T cells and cytomegalovirus serostatus (dated by TCRdb to the late 2010s). A FACSAria II was used to sort memory CD4+ T cells, defined as single viable CD3+CD4+CD8-CD45RO+ cells. Library generation was performed with the immunoSEQ multiplex PCR assay. TCRdb mirrors the immuneACCESS table, restricted to in-frame sequences. Some clones are absent from its copies; in checked studies, under half trace to an unresolved V gene, and the reason for the others is unknown. Here the sample has 60,000 to 75,000 clones; around three quarters occur a single time. The ten largest clones capture less than 0.6% of the sample. Input material: memory CD4+ T cells from blood. All receptors come from an adult in good health and CMV-seronegative. Some clones in this sample may be carry-over from other donors' samples.

Within the sample, this clone is medium-sized (0.01 to 0.1%). J is TRBJ2-7 and V is TRBV30; D possibly corresponds to TRBD2 (5 bases). Germline lookup yields CDR1 GTSNPN and CDR2 SVGIG (reference sequence). The CDR3 spans 11 residues. Trimming removed 4 bases at V and 7 bases at J, with 11 bases between. The CDR3 region is CAWMAGGEQYF. CDR3 nucleotide sequence: TGTGCCTGGATGGCGGGCGGGGAGCAGTACTTC.

The chain has TRBV7-6 and TRBJ2-2; unclear D gene. CDR3 length equals 18 residues. Germline V gene sequence: CDR1 SGHVS, CDR2 FNYEAQ. Trimming left V 3 bases short and J 4 bases short, with 21 bases between. This CDR3 reads CASSFSPGSRERTGELFF. For the CDR3, the DNA is TGTGCCAGCAGCTTCTCCCCCGGATCTAGAGAACGCACCGGGGAGCTGTTTTTT.

The chain uses TRBV6-5 and TRBJ2-6, with D maybe TRBD1 (5 bases). Germline CDR1 and CDR2: MNHEY and SVGAGI. The CDR3 runs to 15 residues. Trimming took off 6 bases at V and 4 bases at J, with 13 bases between the two ends. CDR3 protein: CASRSLGRGANVLTF. The CDR3 DNA reads TGTGCCAGCAGAAGCTTGGGGCGCGGGGCCAACGTCCTGACTTTC.

The J gene is TRBJ2-1, the V gene TRBV29-1; possible D gene TRBD2, 6 bases. Trimming took off 1 base at V and 3 bases at J, with 7 bases between the two ends. Germline values: CDR1 SQVTM, CDR2 ANQGSEA. CDR3 length equals 13 residues. CDR3 residues: CSVEAGGYNEQFF. The CDR3 DNA sequence: TGCAGCGTTGAAGCCGGGGGCTACAATGAGCAGTTCTTC.

This clone has more than one count but fewer than ten. The rearrangement uses TRBV10-3 and TRBJ2-7, with 9 nucleotides matching TRBD1. This CDR3 is built from 14 residues. The germline V gene has CDR1 ENHRY and CDR2 SYGVKD. Trimming at V came to 2 bases and at J to 3 bases, leaving 2 bases not matched to a gene. CDR3 in amino acids: CAISEAGQGYEQYF. CDR3 nucleotide sequence: TGTGCCATCAGTGAGGCGGGACAGGGCTACGAGCAGTACTTC.

The chain uses TRBV7-9 and TRBJ2-6; D is unresolved. This CDR3 comprises 19 residues. The V end was cut by 3 bases, the J end by 0 bases, with 18 bases between. Germline CDR1 SEHNR, CDR2 FQNEAQ (reference sequence). For the CDR3, the DNA is TGTGCCAGCAGCTTCCCACCCCAGGATCTCCGCTCTGGGGCCAACGTCCTGACTTTC. It is translated as CASSFPPQDLRSGANVLTF.

The rearrangement uses TRBV6-1 and TRBJ1-5; tentatively, D is TRBD1 (5 bases). V was clipped by 3 bases and J by 3 bases, with 12 bases between them. The CDR3 spans 15 residues. Germline CDR1 and CDR2: MNHNS and SASEGT. CDR3 residues: CASSERGVDNQPQHF. The CDR3 DNA reads TGTGCCAGCAGTGAGCGAGGGGTGGACAATCAGCCCCAGCATTTT.

The chain is built from TRBV6-5 and TRBJ2-1; D might be TRBD1 (5 bases). The CDR3 consists of 14 residues. V gave up 8 bases and J gave up 2 bases, with 13 bases separating them. The germline V gene encodes CDR1 MNHEY and CDR2 SVGAGI. The CDR3 sequence is CASQDTLTYNEQFF. The CDR3, as DNA: TGTGCCAGCCAGGACACTTTAACCTACAATGAGCAGTTCTTC.

The chain joins TRBV30 to TRBJ1-4; D is unresolved. The CDR3 consists of 15 residues. Trimming took 4 bases from V and 4 from J, leaving 16 bases between them. Germline CDR1 and CDR2: GTSNPN and SVGIG (reference sequence). CDR3 in amino acids: CAWKSLDGFNEKLFF. CDR3 nucleotides: TGTGCCTGGAAGTCTCTGGACGGATTTAATGAAAAACTGTTTTTT.

J is TRBJ2-1 and V is TRBV7-2; TRBD1 matches at 9 bases. CDR1 is SGHTA, CDR2 FQGNSA, per germline. J gave up 8 bases and V 6 bases, and 8 bases lay outside the gene matches. The CDR3 totals 14 residues. Written as DNA, the CDR3 is TGTGCCAGCAGGGTGGGACAGGGTAGCGATGAGCAGTTCTTC. Translated, it gives CASRVGQGSDEQFF.

The chain employs TRBV5-8 and TRBJ2-7; D is perhaps TRBD1 or TRBD2 (7 bases each). V was clipped by 0 bases and J by 4 bases, with 14 bases between them. Germline V CDR1 and CDR2: SGHTS, YDEGEE. This CDR3 is 15 amino acids long. This chain's CDR3 is CASSLVGRGGYEQYF. The CDR3 DNA sequence: TGTGCCAGCAGCTTGGTAGGCAGGGGGGGATACGAGCAGTACTTC.

The chain recombines TRBV18 with TRBJ2-3, with D unresolved. Trimming took 8 bases from V and 1 from J, leaving 25 bases between them. The CDR3 spans 18 residues. The V gene's germline CDR1 is KGHSH and CDR2 LQKENI. Written as DNA, the CDR3 is TGTGCCAGCAACCCGGCAGTAAACCGGATATCGGGCACAGATACGCAGTATTTT. This codes for CASNPAVNRISGTDTQYF.

On this clone itself: One end of the junction does not line up with germline, which may come from a read error. The CDR3 DNA reads TGTGCTAGCAGCTTACAAGGGGCCCCTACAGATACGCAGTATTTT. It translates to CASSLQGAPTDTQYF. The J gene is TRBJ2-3, the V gene TRBV7-7; a possible D gene is TRBD1 (5 bases). CDR1 is SSHAT and CDR2 is FNYEAQ in the germline V gene (reference sequence). This CDR3 comprises 15 residues.

This clone qualifies as medium-sized. The gene calls are TRBV28 and TRBJ2-1; maybe TRBD1 (7 bases). CDR1 and CDR2 from the germline V gene are MDHEN and SYDVKM. The CDR3 sequence is 16 residues long. V was cut by 2 bases and J by 2 bases, with 13 bases left in between. CDR3 region: CASSLEGRGAYNEQFF. CDR3 coding DNA: TGTGCCAGCAGTTTAGAAGGCAGGGGGGCCTACAATGAGCAGTTCTTC.

V and J are TRBV4-1 and TRBJ1-1; D call uncertain. The V end was cut by 0 bases, the J end by 5 bases, with 13 bases between. The CDR3 extends over 15 amino acids. Looked up from germline, CDR1 is MGHRA and CDR2 is YSYEKL. Written as DNA, the CDR3 is TGCGCCAGCAGCCAAGATTCTACCCGAGGTACTGAAGCTTTCTTT. It yields the protein CASSQDSTRGTEAFF.

The rearrangement links TRBV11-2 to TRBJ2-2; 10 bases fit TRBD2. CDR1 SGHAT and CDR2 FQNNGV come from the germline V gene. CDR3 size: 17 residues. V lost 4 bases and J lost 0; bases outside the gene matches: 5. The CDR3 region has the DNA TGTGCCAGCAGCTCCCAGCGGGGGGGTACGAACACCGGGGAGCTGTTTTTT. Amino acids: CASSSQRGGTNTGELFF.

The chain couples TRBV4-3 to TRBJ1-3, with D unresolved. V lost 1 base and J 0 bases, leaving 7 bases between the germline ends. The CDR3 runs to 15 residues. In germline, CDR1 is LGHNA, CDR2 YSLEER. The CDR3, as DNA: TGCGCCAGCAGCCAAGGGATAAGCTCTGGAAACACCATATATTTT. Translated, it gives CASSQGISSGNTIYF.

This chain uses TRBV30 with TRBJ2-1; 8 nucleotides line up with TRBD1. The CDR3 runs to 12 residues. Germline V CDR1 and CDR2: GTSNPN, SVGIG (reference sequence). The V segment lost 3 bases and the J segment 12 bases; nucleotides outside the gene matches: 7. The CDR3 region is CAWSPDRDRQFF. Here the CDR3 DNA reads TGTGCCTGGAGCCCGGACAGGGATCGGCAGTTCTTC.

V is TRBV7-2 and J is TRBJ2-5; D might be TRBD1 (6 bases). With 2 bases removed from V and 3 bases from J, the gap between germline ends came to 10 bases. This CDR3 has 14 amino acids. The germline V gene encodes CDR1 SGHTA and CDR2 FQGNSA. The chain's CDR3 is CASSLFAGEETQYF. In nucleotides, the CDR3 is TGTGCCAGCAGCTTATTCGCAGGGGAAGAGACCCAGTACTTC. The variable domain in full, completed from reference TRBV7-2 and TRBJ2-5, reads GAGVSQSPSNKVTEKGKDVELRCDPISGHTALYWYRQSLGQGLEFLIYFQGNSAPDKSGLPSDRFSAERTGGSVSTLTIQRTQQEDSAVYLCASSLFAGEETQYFGPGTRLLVL.

The V gene is TRBV5-1, the J gene TRBJ2-3; D call uncertain. Germline V gene data show CDR1 as SGHRS and CDR2 as YFSETQ. CDR3 length: 14 amino acids. V shed 5 bases and J shed 0 bases, with 10 bases lying between them. The CDR3 DNA sequence: TGCGCCAGCAGAGGTGGTACTAGCACAGATACGCAGTATTTT. It translates to CASRGGTSTDTQYF. Using reference TRBV5-1 and TRBJ2-3 for the parts outside the CDR3, the full variable domain is KAGVTQTPRYLIKTRGQQVTLSCSPISGHRSVSWYQQTPGQGLQFLFEYFSETQRNKGNFPGRFSGRQFSNSRSEMNVSTLELGDSALYLCASRGGTSTDTQYFGPGTRLTVL.

The J gene is TRBJ1-5, the V gene TRBV6-1, with a weak D call TRBD1 (6 bases). The CDR3 loop spans 13 amino acids. Trimming pared 5 bases from V and 11 bases from J, leaving 16 bases between. Germline V gene lookup returns CDR1 MNHNS and CDR2 SASEGT. CDR3 in amino acids: CASSSRGGGSQHF. The CDR3 DNA reads TGTGCCAGCAGTTCACGAGGGGGGGGTTCCCAGCATTTT.

This clone was counted a few times. The gene calls are TRBV7-8 and TRBJ2-3; D ambiguous. The V end was cut by 2 bases, the J end by 6 bases, with 15 bases between. CDR1 and CDR2 from the germline V gene are SGHVS and FQNEAQ. The length of the CDR3 is 15 residues. This CDR3 reads CASSLQRSYTDTQYF. As DNA, the CDR3 is TGTGCCAGCAGCTTACAGCGTTCGTACACGGATACGCAGTATTTT.

The rearrangement links TRBV9 to TRBJ2-3; D is ambiguous. There are 14 residues in the CDR3. Germline lookup yields CDR1 SGDLS and CDR2 YYNGEE. V lost 4 bases and J lost 2, with 11 bases in between. CDR3 amino acids: CASSIRTSTDTQYF. Written as DNA, the CDR3 is TGTGCCAGCAGCATCCGGACCTCCACAGATACGCAGTATTTT.

This sequence joins TRBV2 and TRBJ1-2, with D uncertain. Germline CDR1 is SNHLY and CDR2 is FYNNEI. Trimming shortened V by 6 bases and J by 1 base, and 15 bases separated the two germline ends. This CDR3 is built from 15 residues. CDR3 DNA sequence: TGTGCCAGCAGGGCAAAAACAGCGAGTAACTATGGCTACACCTTC. It codes for CASRAKTASNYGYTF.

The genes are TRBV29-1 and TRBJ1-3; D not resolved. V was trimmed by 4 bases and J by 8 bases, leaving 6 bases between them. Germline loops: CDR1 SQVTM, CDR2 ANQGSEA. The CDR3 is 10 residues long. The CDR3 region has the DNA TGCAGCGTTGCTCAGGACACCATATATTTT. This encodes CSVAQDTIYF.

This chain uses TRBV5-1 with TRBJ1-2, with 9 bases lining up with TRBD1. The germline CDR1 and CDR2 sequences are SGHRS and YFSETQ. The CDR3 covers 15 residues. Unmatched junction bases numbered 6, after V lost 4 bases and J lost 2 bases. CDR3 residues: CASSKGTGPNYGYTF. CDR3 DNA: TGCGCCAGCAGCAAGGGGACAGGGCCGAACTATGGCTACACCTTC.

This chain links TRBV2 with TRBJ1-2, with D tentatively TRBD1 (5 bases). The germline gives CDR1 SNHLY, CDR2 FYNNEI. V was pared by 7 bases and J by 4 bases, with 13 bases between. The CDR3 spans 13 residues. In DNA form, the CDR3 reads TGTGCCAGCATCGAGGGGCAATCCTATGGCTACACCTTC. It specifies CASIEGQSYGYTF.

J is TRBJ2-1 and V is TRBV5-1; D ambiguous. V lost 0 bases to trimming and J lost 0 bases, with 16 bases between them. The germline V gene encodes CDR1 SGHRS and CDR2 YFSETQ. The CDR3 contains 18 residues. The CDR3 DNA sequence: TGCGCCAGCAGCTTGGCCTCACTGGGTTTTGGCTCCTACAATGAGCAGTTCTTC. Protein: CASSLASLGFGSYNEQFF.

The chain recombines TRBV6-1 with TRBJ1-2; possible D gene TRBD1, 6 bases. CDR3 size: 12 residues. CDR1 is MNHNS and CDR2 is SASEGT in the germline V gene. Trimming removed 8 bases at V and 2 bases at J, with 9 bases between. The DNA for the CDR3 is TGTGCCAGCCCCGGACAGAACTATGGCTACACCTTC. Amino acid sequence: CASPGQNYGYTF.